Below, 23 T cell receptor beta chains from the same sample are listed, as sequenced in a study of blood T cell repertoires in COVID-19. Profiling relied on immunoSEQ multiplex PCR, and the TCRdb table lists in-frame clones only, not all of them. The table shows 260,000 or so clones, with around 86% occurring only once. The sequenced sample was PBMCs or T cells enriched from blood (not recorded which). These receptors were taken from a man aged 18 to 29 who had recovered from COVID-19.

At least ten counts were recorded for this clone. The rearrangement joins TRBV4-1 to TRBJ1-2; D is undetermined. The CDR3 is 16 amino acids. Trimming took 0 bases from V and 4 from J, leaving 15 bases between them. The germline V gene has CDR1 MGHRA and CDR2 YSYEKL. The CDR3 sequence is CASSQDLAATLYGYTF. CDR3 DNA sequence: TGCGCCAGCAGCCAAGATTTGGCGGCCACACTCTATGGCTACACCTTC.

V is TRBV5-1 and J is TRBJ1-2; 9 bases line up with TRBD1. This CDR3 contains 16 residues. After removal of 4 bases from V and 4 bases from J, the junction contained 11 bases not matched to a gene. In germline, CDR1 is SGHRS, CDR2 YFSETQ. The CDR3 loop reads CASSTWTGVSPYGYTF. CDR3 sequence (DNA): TGCGCCAGCAGCACCTGGACAGGGGTATCCCCCTATGGCTACACCTTC.

V gene TRBV19 combines with J gene TRBJ1-1, with 7 bases that match TRBD1. V lost 6 bases and J lost 6; bases outside the gene matches: 7. The CDR3 consists of 13 residues. Germline-derived CDR1 and CDR2 are LNHDA and SQIVND (reference sequence). The CDR3: CASRTTGLSEAFF. The CDR3 DNA follows: TGTGCCAGTAGGACGACAGGGCTATCTGAAGCTTTCTTT.

The chain has TRBV7-9 and TRBJ2-3; D gene ambiguous. Germline assignment: CDR1 SEHNR and CDR2 FQNEAQ (reference sequence). CDR3 length: 15 amino acids. Trimming stripped 2 bases from V and 2 bases from J, with 11 bases between. DNA for the CDR3: TGTGCCAGCAGCTTATTAGGTGACTCCACAGATACGCAGTATTTT. It codes for CASSLLGDSTDTQYF.

The table lists this clone with a count of one. The chain is built from TRBV10-3 and TRBJ1-1, with TRBD1 as a possible D gene (6 bases). V dropped 6 bases and J dropped 1 base, with 9 bases sitting between them. Germline V gene lookup returns CDR1 ENHRY and CDR2 SYGVKD. CDR3 length equals 13 residues. CDR3 DNA: TGTGCCATCAGGTTGACAGGGAACACTGAAGCTTTCTTT. It is translated as CAIRLTGNTEAFF.

This clone has just one count. The J gene is TRBJ1-3, the V gene TRBV27, with a possible D match to TRBD1 (6 bases). The V gene lost 2 bases and the J gene lost 0 bases, with 8 bases spanning the gap. Germline assignment: CDR1 MNHEY and CDR2 SMNVEV (reference sequence). There are 15 residues in the CDR3. CDR3 loop: CASSLGGFSGNTIYF. The CDR3 coding sequence is TGTGCCAGCAGTTTAGGGGGCTTCTCTGGAAACACCATATATTTT.

This clone was counted a few times. The chain employs TRBV5-1 and TRBJ1-4; 10 bases map to TRBD1. The germline gives CDR1 SGHRS, CDR2 YFSETQ. This CDR3 is built from 17 residues. The V and J ends lost 3 bases and 5 bases, in that order; junction bases with no gene match: 10. CDR3 protein: CASSSGQGLPANEKLFF. The CDR3 coding sequence is TGCGCCAGCAGCTCGGGACAGGGGTTGCCCGCGAATGAAAAACTGTTTTTT.

The J gene is TRBJ2-6, the V gene TRBV4-1; 8 bases line up with TRBD1. This CDR3 spans 19 amino acids. V gave up 0 bases and J gave up 0 bases; unmatched junction bases: 7. Germline assignment: CDR1 MGHRA and CDR2 YSYEKL. CDR3 residues: CASSQDGTGPSSGANVLTF. CDR3 DNA: TGCGCCAGCAGCCAAGATGGGACAGGCCCGAGCTCTGGGGCCAACGTCCTGACTTTC.

CDR3 DNA: TGTGCCACCAGCAGAAGACAGACGATCTATAATTCACCCCTCCACTTT. Its translation is CATSRRQTIYNSPLHF. The genes are TRBV15 and TRBJ1-6; D perhaps matches TRBD1 (5 bases). The V end was cut by 2 bases, the J end by 3 bases, with 11 bases between. The V gene's germline CDR1 is LNHNV and CDR2 YYDKDF (reference sequence). The CDR3 is made up of 16 amino acids. Variable domain in full (rest from reference TRBV15 and TRBJ1-6): DAMVIQNPRYQVTQFGKPVTLSCSQTLNHNVMYWYQQKSSQAPKLLFHYYDKDFNNEADTPDNFQSRRPNTSFCFLDIRSPGLGDTAMYLCATSRRQTIYNSPLHFGNGTRLTVT.

The genes are TRBV19 and TRBJ2-3, with unresolved D. The CDR3 is 12 amino acids. Germline CDR1 reads LNHDA; CDR2 reads SQIVND (reference sequence). The V gene lost 3 bases and the J gene lost 4 bases, with 5 bases spanning the gap. The CDR3 DNA reads TGTGCCAGTAGTATGACTGCAGATACGCAGTATTTT. Protein: CASSMTADTQYF.

V and J are TRBV7-2 and TRBJ1-2; D call uncertain. Germline CDR1 and CDR2: SGHTA and FQGNSA. Trimming removed 1 base at V and 1 base at J, with 7 bases between. This CDR3 spans 14 amino acids. This CDR3 is CASSLGNSNYGYTF. CDR3 nucleotides: TGTGCCAGCAGCTTAGGAAACAGTAACTATGGCTACACCTTC.

The chain couples TRBV5-4 to TRBJ2-2, with a tentative D call TRBD2 (6 bases). This CDR3 comprises 14 residues. The V and J ends lost 4 bases and 6 bases respectively, with 13 bases between them. Germline CDR1 and CDR2: SGHNT and YYREEE (reference sequence). CDR3: CASSLRTMPGELFF. The DNA of the CDR3 is TGTGCCAGCAGCCTACGGACTATGCCCGGGGAGCTGTTTTTT.

This clone was seen just once. V usage is TRBV13 and J usage is TRBJ2-7; 12 bases match TRBD2. Germline CDR1 is PRHDT and CDR2 is FYEKMQ (reference sequence). The CDR3 sequence is 15 residues long. V was pared by 6 bases and J by 3 bases, with 6 bases of the junction left unmatched. The DNA for the CDR3 is TGTGCCAGCAGATCCGGGACTAGCGGGTTCTACGAGCAGTACTTC. Residues: CASRSGTSGFYEQYF.

The CDR3 region is CASSAYRVGTDTQYF. The CDR3 DNA sequence: TGCGCCAGCAGCGCCTACAGGGTCGGCACAGATACGCAGTATTTT. This rearrangement joins TRBV5-1 to TRBJ2-3; D perhaps matches TRBD1 (6 bases). Germline CDR1 SGHRS, CDR2 YFSETQ. The CDR3 loop spans 15 amino acids. The ends were cut back, 4 bases at V and 1 base at J, with 13 bases in the middle.

V usage is TRBV3-1 (or the pseudogene TRBV3-2) and J usage is TRBJ2-7; 9 bases map to TRBD2. This CDR3 is 15 amino acids long. J lost 1 base, V lost 4 bases, and 5 bases had no gene match. Per the germline V gene, CDR1 is LGHDT and CDR2 is YNNKEL (reference sequence). The CDR3 sequence is CASSLTTSGSYEQYF. CDR3 sequence (DNA): TGTGCCAGCAGCCTTACGACTAGCGGATCCTACGAGCAGTACTTC.

The rearrangement links TRBV5-4 to TRBJ2-3; TRBD2 agrees at 13 bases. Germline V gives CDR1 SGHNT, CDR2 YYREEE (reference sequence). The CDR3 extends over 18 amino acids. V dropped 4 bases and J dropped 0; count of bases not matched to a gene: 8. The CDR3 here is CASSTLAGGPTSTDTQYF. The DNA of the CDR3 is TGTGCCAGCAGCACACTAGCGGGGGGGCCTACTAGCACAGATACGCAGTATTTT.

This rearrangement joins TRBV6-5 to TRBJ1-5; D is unclear. CDR3 length: 15 amino acids. In germline, CDR1 is MNHEY, CDR2 SVGAGI. V gave up 8 bases and J gave up 0 bases, with 14 bases separating them. The CDR3 sequence is CASSGSSYSNQPQHF. The DNA of the CDR3 is TGTGCCAGCTCGGGATCTAGTTATAGCAATCAGCCCCAGCATTTT.

J is TRBJ2-1 and V is TRBV19; 9 bases line up with TRBD2. The germline gives CDR1 LNHDA, CDR2 SQIVND (reference sequence). The CDR3 sequence is 16 residues long. The V gene end was trimmed by 2 bases and the J gene end by 7 bases; junction bases not matched to a gene: 9. The CDR3 nucleotides read TGTGCCAGTAGTATACCCCTAGCGGGGAGGGGGAATGAGCAGTTCTTC. Translated, it gives CASSIPLAGRGNEQFF.

The V gene is TRBV10-2, the J gene TRBJ1-1; D is unclear. V was cut by 2 bases and J by 7 bases, with 8 bases left in between. CDR1 is WSHSY, CDR2 SAAADI, per germline. The CDR3 spans 12 residues. The CDR3 loop reads CASSEPSYEAFF. In DNA form, the CDR3 reads TGCGCCAGCAGTGAGCCGAGTTATGAAGCTTTCTTT.

The V gene is TRBV6-1, the J gene TRBJ2-7, with 8 bases aligning to TRBD2. Germline V gene sequence: CDR1 MNHNS, CDR2 SASEGT. With 4 bases clipped from V and 2 bases from J, the junction kept 10 bases outside the gene matches. The CDR3 has 16 amino acids. CDR3 protein: CASSVGLAGFTYEQYF. CDR3 nucleotides: TGTGCCAGCAGTGTCGGGTTAGCGGGATTCACCTACGAGCAGTACTTC.

The chain carries TRBV2 and TRBJ2-5, with TRBD1 matching 9 bases. CDR1 and CDR2 from the germline V gene are SNHLY and FYNNEI. V gave up 4 bases and J gave up 5 bases; unmatched junction bases: 11. The CDR3 has 16 residues. The CDR3 region is CASSVRDRALAETQYF. As DNA, the CDR3 is TGTGCCAGCAGTGTAAGGGACAGGGCCCTGGCGGAGACCCAGTACTTC.

The chain has TRBV5-5 and TRBJ2-1; 8 nucleotides agree with TRBD2. The CDR3 has 16 amino acids. V trimming: 7 bases; J trimming: 4 bases; junction bases outside the gene matches: 13. The germline V gene encodes CDR1 SGHKS and CDR2 YYEKEE (reference sequence). In nucleotides, the CDR3 is TGTGCCAGCCGCCAGCGGGGGCGAGTTGAGTACAATGAGCAGTTCTTC. It specifies CASRQRGRVEYNEQFF.

This clone was seen a single time. The rearrangement links TRBV7-6 to TRBJ1-3; D is undetermined. Trimming shortened V by 1 base and J by 0 bases, and 10 bases separated the two germline ends. The CDR3 has 16 amino acids. Germline CDR1 reads SGHVS; CDR2 reads FNYEAQ. In nucleotides, the CDR3 is TGTGCCAGCAGCTTAGAGGTCCGGGGCTCTGGAAACACCATATATTTT. Its translation: CASSLEVRGSGNTIYF.